This TCR beta chain was captured in a study of T cells in Graves' hyperthyroidism and ophthalmopathy. Study-wide points: Ophthalmopathy and stable hyperthyroidism were separated by a 13 V-J model.

Patients were excluded for uncontrolled infection, other autoimmune disease, pregnancy or lactation. Every diagnosis used clinical symptoms, serum thyroxine and TRAb, thyroid ultrasound and orbital computed tomography. The source material, RNA transcripts, was used to amplify TCR beta CDR3 regions. The TCR CDR3 first-round RT-PCR relied on the HTBI primer set. TCRdb ran MiXCR on the multiplex PCR reads and lists one entry per CDR3 protein. The table includes 650,000 to 800,000 distinct CDR3 sequences, just under 45% detected once. This clonotype was observed at least ten times. Its matching antigen is unknown. The CDR3 spans 14 residues. Germline V lookup: CDR1 SQVTM, CDR2 ANQGSEA. Trimming left V 5 bases short and J 7 bases short, with 20 bases between.

The chain combines TRBV29-1 with TRBJ1-2; D perhaps matches TRBD1 (5 bases). The source is an adult man with Graves' disease, either hyperthyroidism or ophthalmopathy (not recorded which). Sequencing was performed on peripheral blood or thyroid tissue (not recorded which). This CDR3 is CSVFQDTLNFGYTF. CDR3 nucleotide sequence: TGCAGCGTTTTTCAGGACACCCTTAATTTTGGCTACACCTTC. The whole variable domain, filled in from reference TRBV29-1 and TRBJ1-2, reads SAVISQKPSRDICQRGTSLTIQCQVDSQVTMMFWYRQQPGQSLTLIATANQGSEATYESGFVIDKFPISRPNLTFSTLTVSNMSPEDSSIYLCSVFQDTLNFGYTFGSGTRLTVV.